These 13 T cell receptor beta chains share one sample of origin, sequenced in a study of T cells in Graves' hyperthyroidism and ophthalmopathy. RNA transcripts yielded amplified TCR beta CDR3 regions. The HTBI primer set served for first-round RT-PCR of the TCR CDR3. TCRdb ran MiXCR on the multiplex PCR reads and lists one entry per CDR3 protein. The table lists hundreds of thousands of distinct CDR3 sequences, about 20% of them singletons. The sample consisted of blood. Receptors originate from a woman in her 70s with Graves' ophthalmopathy.

V usage is TRBV6-1 and J usage is TRBJ2-1; D might be TRBD2 (5 bases). V lost 4 bases and J 10 bases, leaving 11 bases between the germline ends. CDR1 is MNHNS, CDR2 SASEGT, per germline. The CDR3 sequence is 12 residues long. This CDR3 reads CASSAPSGEQFF. The CDR3 DNA reads as TGTGCCAGCAGTGCGCCGTCGGGGGAGCAGTTCTTC.

This chain connects TRBV7-8 to TRBJ2-7, with 10 bases aligning to TRBD1. The CDR3 is 20 residues long. Trimming at V came to 4 bases and at J to 2 bases, leaving 20 bases not matched to a gene. In germline, CDR1 is SGHVS, CDR2 FQNEAQ. The CDR3 bases are TGTGCCAGCAGCTCAACCCACGAGACAGGGGGCCCCACCAAGCCCTACGAGCAGTACTTC. This codes for CASSSTHETGGPTKPYEQYF. Complete variable domain (other parts from reference TRBV7-8 and TRBJ2-7): GAGVSQSPRYKVAKRGQDVALRCDPISGHVSLFWYQQALGQGPEFLTYFQNEAQLDKSGLPSDRFFAERPEGSVSTLKIQRTQQEDSAVYLCASSSTHETGGPTKPYEQYFGPGTRLTVT.

V and J are TRBV9 and TRBJ2-7; D call uncertain. Trimming pared 3 bases from V and 4 bases from J, leaving 17 bases between. Germline V gives CDR1 SGDLS, CDR2 YYNGEE. The CDR3 has 15 residues. The CDR3 bases are TGTGCCAGCAGCGCCGCCGGGTCCTTAAGTTACGAGCAGTACTTC. Translation gives CASSAAGSLSYEQYF. The entire variable domain, with the rest obtained from reference TRBV9 and TRBJ2-7, is as follows: DSGVTQTPKHLITATGQRVTLRCSPRSGDLSVYWYQQSLDQGLQFLIQYYNGEERAKGNILERFSAQQFPDLHSELNLSSLELGDSALYFCASSAAGSLSYEQYFGPGTRLTVT.

This clonotype was seen many times. The chain carries TRBV28 and TRBJ2-7; TRBD2 is a possible D gene (5 bases). This CDR3 comprises 16 residues. V dropped 7 bases and J dropped 1 base, with 20 bases sitting between them. Germline values: CDR1 MDHEN, CDR2 SYDVKM. The CDR3 region has the DNA TGTGCCAGCATGGGGAACGGCGGGCCTCTTTCCTACGAGCAGTACTTC. It translates to CASMGNGGPLSYEQYF.

The rearrangement links TRBV3-1 to TRBJ1-2, with 12 bases fitting TRBD1. Per the germline V gene, CDR1 is LGHDT and CDR2 is YNNKEL (reference sequence). The CDR3 loop spans 15 amino acids. Trimming removed 0 bases from V and 8 bases from J; junction bases left unmatched: 4. The CDR3, as DNA: TGTGCCAGCAGCCAAGAGGGACAGGGGGCGTACGGCTACACCTTC. Translated, it gives CASSQEGQGAYGYTF.

This chain uses TRBV27 with TRBJ2-3; TRBD1 agrees at 7 bases. Germline CDR1 is MNHEY and CDR2 is SMNVEV (reference sequence). The V segment lost 1 base and the J segment 7 bases; nucleotides outside the gene matches: 14. This CDR3 has 17 residues. CDR3 loop: CASSLLKGTEERHTQYF. The CDR3 DNA is TGTGCCAGCAGTTTATTAAAAGGGACAGAGGAACGTCATACGCAGTATTTT.

Many counts were recorded for this clonotype. The chain has TRBV11-2 and TRBJ1-1; no clear D. This CDR3 is built from 13 residues. The germline V and J ends were trimmed by 5 bases and 11 bases, with 18 bases remaining between them. CDR1 is SGHAT and CDR2 is FQNNGV in the germline V gene. The CDR3 region is CASSRTAGVSAFF. DNA of the CDR3: TGTGCCAGCAGCCGTACCGCGGGAGTGTCTGCTTTCTTT.

This clonotype has just a few counts. J is TRBJ2-3 and V is TRBV5-1; D unclear. Between the trimmed V and J ends, which lost 0 bases and 2 bases, there was a span of 10 bases. The CDR3 totals 15 residues. Germline loops: CDR1 SGHRS, CDR2 YFSETQ. DNA of the CDR3: TGCGCCAGCAGCTTGGAAAGGCGGAACACAGATACGCAGTATTTT. This encodes CASSLERRNTDTQYF.

This rearrangement joins TRBV3-1 to TRBJ2-7; possible D gene TRBD2, 5 bases. Deletions cut 5 bases from V and 4 bases from J, with 18 bases between. Germline assignment: CDR1 LGHDT and CDR2 YNNKEL (reference sequence). This CDR3 contains 15 residues. The CDR3 DNA reads as TGTGCCAGCAGCGAGACTACCCCCGGTTCATACGAGCAGTACTTC. This gives the protein CASSETTPGSYEQYF.

The chain has TRBV5-1 and TRBJ2-1, with 12 bases fitting TRBD2. In germline, CDR1 is SGHRS, CDR2 YFSETQ. The CDR3 has 16 amino acids. J was trimmed by 9 bases and V by 4 bases; bases with no gene match: 11. CDR3 sequence reads: CASSTGGLAGRVEQFF. CDR3 DNA sequence: TGCGCCAGCAGCACTGGAGGACTAGCGGGAAGGGTTGAGCAGTTCTTC. Using reference TRBV5-1 and TRBJ2-1 for the parts outside the CDR3, the full variable domain is KAGVTQTPRYLIKTRGQQVTLSCSPISGHRSVSWYQQTPGQGLQFLFEYFSETQRNKGNFPGRFSGRQFSNSRSEMNVSTLELGDSALYLCASSTGGLAGRVEQFFGPGTRLTVL.

This clonotype was detected only a few times. The rearrangement links TRBV19 to TRBJ1-1; 8 nucleotides align to TRBD1. The V gene end was trimmed by 5 bases and the J gene end by 0 bases; junction bases not matched to a gene: 5. The CDR3 extends over 15 amino acids. Germline CDR1 reads LNHDA; CDR2 reads SQIVND (reference sequence). CDR3: CASSARDRLNTEAFF. For the CDR3, the DNA is TGTGCCAGTAGTGCAAGGGACAGGTTGAACACTGAAGCTTTCTTT.

The rearrangement uses TRBV30 and TRBJ2-1; 7 bases match TRBD1. With 4 bases clipped from V and 5 bases from J, the junction kept 8 bases outside the gene matches. CDR3 length: 14 amino acids. The germline V gene has CDR1 GTSNPN and CDR2 SVGIG (reference sequence). CDR3 nucleotide sequence: TGTGCCTGGACCACCCTTGGGACAGACAATGAGCAGTTCTTC. Amino acids: CAWTTLGTDNEQFF.

This clonotype was counted between two and nine times. A read error may be the cause here, since a much bigger clone is one base away. The chain recombines TRBV7-6 with TRBJ2-1, with unresolved D. This CDR3 has 13 residues. V shed 0 bases and J shed 4 bases, with 4 bases lying between them. Germline assignment: CDR1 SGHVS and CDR2 FNYEAQ. In DNA form, the CDR3 reads TGTGCCAGCAGCTTAGCACTTTACAATGAGCAGTTCTTC. It is translated as CASSLALYNEQFF.